One and the same sample provided the 2 T cell receptor beta chains below, sequenced in a study of shared clonotypes between healthy human individuals. Using immunoSEQ multiplex PCR, the repertoire was profiled, and TCRdb retains in-frame clones only, with some absent. The table shows around 1,900,000 clones, with just under 95% occurring only once. CD45RO-negative CD8 cells positively selected for CCR7 made up the naive population, which excluded terminally differentiated effector memory CD45RA+ cells. The sequenced sample consisted of naive CD8+ T cells from PBMCs. The receptors here all came from a man between 18 and 35 years old in good health. Some clones in this sample may be carry-over from other donors' samples.

The chain employs TRBV4-1 and TRBJ2-1; 8 nucleotides agree with TRBD2. Germline-derived CDR1 and CDR2 are MGHRA and YSYEKL. The CDR3 covers 17 residues. Trimming took 1 base from V and 7 from J; bases not matched to a gene: 12. The CDR3 region has the DNA TGCGCCAGCAGCCAAGGAAGACAAGCGGGAGTTGGGAATGAGCAGTTCTTC. The encoded protein is CASSQGRQAGVGNEQFF.

The chain recombines TRBV7-9 with TRBJ1-2; unclear D gene. In germline, CDR1 is SEHNR, CDR2 FQNEAQ (reference sequence). This CDR3 comprises 12 residues. V was pared by 5 bases and J by 9 bases, with 13 bases between. In DNA, the CDR3 is TGTGCCAGCAGCCTAAGGCCAGAGAGCTACACCTTC. Its protein is CASSLRPESYTF. Complete variable domain (other parts from reference TRBV7-9 and TRBJ1-2): DTGVSQNPRHKITKRGQNVTFRCDPISEHNRLYWYRQTLGQGPEFLTYFQNEAQLEKSRLLSDRFSAERPKGSFSTLEIQRTEQGDSAMYLCASSLRPESYTFGSGTRLTVV.